The 8 T cell receptor beta chains presented below share a single source sample, sequenced in a study of T cells after yellow fever vaccination. Each CDR3 protein is one row after TCRdb ran MiXCR on the 5' RACE reads. In the table there are about 320,000 distinct CDR3 sequences, 6.8% of which are singletons. This specimen was PBMCs, taken about 41 days after the first yellow fever vaccination. These receptors were obtained from a man younger than 30 who received the YFV17D yellow fever vaccine.

Only a few counts were recorded for this clonotype. This sequence joins TRBV7-9 and TRBJ1-2, with D perhaps matching TRBD1 (6 bases). The germline V gene has CDR1 SEHNR and CDR2 FQNEAQ (reference sequence). The V end lost 1 base, the J end lost 6 bases, and 12 bases lay between the germline ends. The CDR3 spans 14 residues. For the CDR3, the DNA is TGTGCCAGCAGCTTAGTACAGGGAACAGATGGCTACACCTTC. Protein sequence: CASSLVQGTDGYTF.

This clonotype was seen many times. CDR3 loop: CASSSLYRGPEGYTF. The CDR3 DNA is TGTGCCAGCAGCTCCCTCTACAGGGGCCCGGAGGGCTACACCTTC. The genes are TRBV5-6 and TRBJ1-2; 7 bases agree with TRBD1. Germline V gene lookup returns CDR1 SGHDT and CDR2 YYEEEE. The CDR3 loop spans 15 amino acids. The V and J ends lost 3 bases and 8 bases, in that order; junction bases with no gene match: 13.

This clonotype was recorded many times. The chain combines TRBV29-1 with TRBJ2-3; D gene unclear. V gave up 3 bases and J gave up 8 bases, with 12 bases separating them. CDR1 and CDR2 from the germline V gene are SQVTM and ANQGSEA. The CDR3 sequence is 12 residues long. The CDR3 loop reads CSVDDKRATQYF. CDR3 DNA: TGCAGCGTTGACGACAAACGAGCTACGCAGTATTTT.

This clonotype was recorded at least ten times. The chain has TRBV4-1 and TRBJ2-1; 8 bases match TRBD1. The CDR3 is made up of 16 amino acids. V trimming: 5 bases; J trimming: 0 bases; junction bases outside the gene matches: 6. CDR1 is MGHRA, CDR2 YSYEKL, per germline. CDR3 in amino acids: CASSLRTGSSYNEQFF. CDR3 bases: TGCGCCAGCAGCTTAAGGACAGGGAGCTCCTACAATGAGCAGTTCTTC.

The sample holds a few counts of this clonotype. This sequence joins TRBV19 and TRBJ2-7; D call uncertain. This CDR3 is 16 amino acids long. V was cut by 1 base and J by 1 base, with 14 bases left in between. Germline lookup yields CDR1 LNHDA and CDR2 SQIVND (reference sequence). As DNA, the CDR3 is TGTGCCAGTAGTATAGCCCCCCCGGTTGGATCCTACGAGCAGTACTTC. Amino acids: CASSIAPPVGSYEQYF. The whole variable domain, filled in from reference TRBV19 and TRBJ2-7, reads DGGITQSPKYLFRKEGQNVTLSCEQNLNHDAMYWYRQDPGQGLRLIYYSQIVNDFQKGDIAEGYSVSREKKESFPLTVTSAQKNPTAFYLCASSIAPPVGSYEQYFGPGTRLTVT.

V and J are TRBV12-3 or TRBV12-4 and TRBJ1-5, with unresolved D. Trimming cost V 7 bases and J 2 bases, with 9 bases left between them. The CDR3 is made up of 13 amino acids. This chain's CDR3 is CASKIGGNQPQHF. CDR3 nucleotides: TGTGCCAGCAAAATTGGGGGCAATCAGCCCCAGCATTTT.

This clonotype was found many times. The chain combines TRBV11-2 with TRBJ2-5, with D maybe TRBD1 (6 bases). V shed 1 base and J shed 6 bases, with 12 bases lying between them. This CDR3 region has 14 residues. Germline V gives CDR1 SGHAT, CDR2 FQNNGV. The CDR3 nucleotides read TGTGCCAGCAGCTTAGTTCAGGGGTTACAGACCCAGTACTTC. Translated: CASSLVQGLQTQYF.

This clonotype was seen ten or more times. The chain is built from TRBV5-1 and TRBJ2-3, with D maybe TRBD2 (5 bases). The V end lost 0 bases, the J end lost 6 bases, and 5 bases lay between the germline ends. Germline loops: CDR1 SGHRS, CDR2 YFSETQ. This CDR3 contains 12 residues. In DNA, the CDR3 is TGCGCCAGCAGCTTGGGAGGGGATACGCAGTATTTT. Translated: CASSLGGDTQYF.